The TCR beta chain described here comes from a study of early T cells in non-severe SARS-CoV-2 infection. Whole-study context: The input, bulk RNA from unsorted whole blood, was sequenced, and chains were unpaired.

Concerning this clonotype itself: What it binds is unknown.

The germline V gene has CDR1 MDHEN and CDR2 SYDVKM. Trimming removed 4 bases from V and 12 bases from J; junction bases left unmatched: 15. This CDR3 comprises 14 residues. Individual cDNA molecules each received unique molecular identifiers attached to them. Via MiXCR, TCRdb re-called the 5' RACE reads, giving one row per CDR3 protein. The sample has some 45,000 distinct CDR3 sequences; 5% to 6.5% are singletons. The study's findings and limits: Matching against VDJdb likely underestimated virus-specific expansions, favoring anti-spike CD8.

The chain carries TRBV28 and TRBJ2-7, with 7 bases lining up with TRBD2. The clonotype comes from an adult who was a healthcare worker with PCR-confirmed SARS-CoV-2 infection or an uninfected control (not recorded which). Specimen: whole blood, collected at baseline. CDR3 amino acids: CASSSPGAGGDLYF. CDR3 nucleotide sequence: TGTGCCAGCAGTTCCCCCGGGGCTGGGGGGGATCTGTACTTC.